These T cell receptor beta chains were read from a single sample in a study of T cell clonotyping in hematopoietic cell transplantation. Measured with immunoSEQ multiplex PCR; TCRdb has only the in-frame clones, and not every one. The sample shows around 37,000 clones, 95% of them seen only once. The sample consisted of peripheral blood mononuclear cells. These receptors were taken from a man aged 25-40 years in good health. Some clones in this sample may be carry-over from other donors' samples. Both conserved end residues are part of each CDR3. D genes are given only for firm matches. Clone size is stated in some rows and not others, as once, few, many or a class when expanded.

>TRBV6-5|TRBJ1-1|-|-
CASSYSPRGEAFF
TGTGCCAGCAGTTACTCCCCGCGAGGTGAAGCTTTCTTT
>TRBV18|TRBJ1-4|-|-
CASSTFGAVEEKLFF
TGTGCCAGCTCAACGTTCGGGGCAGTCGAAGAAAAACTGTTTTTT
>TRBV15|TRBJ2-7|-|-
CATSRARGTKGNEQYF
TGTGCCACCAGCAGGGCCCGCGGGACAAAAGGGAACGAGCAGTACTTC
>TRBV29-1|TRBJ2-7|TRBD1|-
CSVVPGTGAYEQYF
TGCAGCGTTGTTCCCGGGACAGGGGCCTACGAGCAGTACTTC
>TRBV2|TRBJ2-5|TRBD2|-
CASSESLGVAGGTQYF
TGTGCCAGCAGTGAATCTCTCGGGGTGGCGGGAGGGACCCAGTACTTC
>TRBV19|TRBJ2-7|TRBD2|-
CASSIVPSGTYEQYF
TGTGCCAGTAGTATAGTTCCTAGCGGGACCTACGAGCAGTACTTC
>TRBV5-1|TRBJ1-3|-|once
CASSAGTATGNTIYF
TGCGCCAGCAGTGCCGGGACGGCAACTGGAAACACCATATATTTT
>TRBV9|TRBJ2-5|-|once
CASSVAGAGAGETQYF
TGTGCCAGCAGCGTAGCTGGGGCGGGGGCGGGTGAGACCCAGTACTTC
>TRBV19|TRBJ2-7|-|-
CASSLDPDYEQYF
TGTGCCAGTAGCCTGGACCCAGACTACGAGCAGTACTTC
>TRBV29-1|TRBJ2-7|TRBD1|-
CSVVAGQVYEQYF
TGCAGCGTTGTCGCGGGACAGGTCTACGAGCAGTACTTC